This TCR beta chain appears in the sequencing data of a study of T cell responses to AZD1222 COVID-19 vaccine. General study points: In all cases, repertoires were sampled only after the peak T cell response. Reportedly, nearly half of unique spike TCRs recognized epitopes outside B.1.351/B.1.1.7 mutations.

TCRdb keeps only in-frame clones here, not all; method: immunoSEQ multiplex PCR. Seen here are approximately 150,000 clones, around 83% observed once, and the top ten hold around 5%. For this clone: Its cognate antigen is unknown.

Second-dose timings of about 4 or about 12 weeks were pooled. The sequence was collected from an adult who received the AZD1222 COVID-19 vaccine. Sequencing was performed on peripheral blood, taken 28 days after the second AZD1222 dose.

The CDR3 DNA reads TGTGCCAGCTCACCACCGGGGGGTGTTAATACGCAGTATTTT. Its translation: CASSPPGGVNTQYF. V usage is TRBV18 and J usage is TRBJ2-3, with D possibly matching TRBD2 (6 bases). CDR3 length: 14 amino acids. Trimming took off 0 bases at V and 7 bases at J, with 11 bases between the two ends. Germline assignment: CDR1 KGHSH and CDR2 LQKENI.